Listed here are 10 T cell receptor beta chains from one sample, sequenced in a study of CD8+ T cells in alopecia areata. Regarding treatment: oral pan-JAK inhibitor, 5-10 mg twice daily. cDNA serving as the sequencing template came from extracted, reverse transcribed RNA. Data came from immunoSEQ multiplex PCR; TCRdb stores just in-frame clones and leaves some out. The sample yields roughly 190,000 clones, under 80% seen once. Sequences were derived from CD4+ T cells sorted from blood, sampled around week 49, from a patient treated with tofacitinib. These receptors were obtained from a human donor with alopecia areata.

This clone appeared a few times. The chain links TRBV7-8 to TRBJ1-1; TRBD1 aligns across 9 bases. The CDR3 consists of 15 residues. V dropped 8 bases and J dropped 11; count of bases not matched to a gene: 18. Germline V lookup: CDR1 SGHVS, CDR2 FQNEAQ. CDR3 protein: CASGKPRGQGILAFF. The CDR3 coding sequence is TGTGCCAGCGGAAAGCCCAGGGGACAGGGTATATTGGCTTTCTTT.

Concerning this clone: The identical CDR3 is also encoded by other nucleotide sequences in the sample. The chain has TRBV5-1 and TRBJ1-1; 7 bases match TRBD1. Germline assignment: CDR1 SGHRS and CDR2 YFSETQ. V was clipped by 0 bases and J by 1 base; unmatched bases: 3. CDR3 length equals 15 residues. The chain's CDR3 is CASSLGGTENTEAFF. The CDR3 DNA reads TGCGCCAGCAGCTTGGGAGGGACAGAGAACACTGAAGCTTTCTTT.

DNA for the CDR3: TGTGCCAGCAGTTTAACCCGCTCGGCGGGCGGGGGGCAGTACTTC. Amino acid sequence: CASSLTRSAGGGQYF. The rearrangement uses TRBV27 and TRBJ2-7, with 7 bases lining up with TRBD2. The CDR3 extends over 15 amino acids. CDR1 is MNHEY, CDR2 SMNVEV, per germline (reference sequence). V dropped 2 bases and J dropped 9; count of bases not matched to a gene: 13.

The table lists this clone with a count of one. The chain combines TRBV5-6 with TRBJ2-7, with TRBD1 as a possible D gene (6 bases). The CDR3 sequence is 14 residues long. The V gene lost 5 bases and the J gene lost 2 bases, with 14 bases spanning the gap. Looked up from germline, CDR1 is SGHDT and CDR2 is YYEEEE. CDR3 sequence: CASRLGAGAYEQYF. DNA of the CDR3: TGTGCCAGCAGGCTGGGGGCGGGTGCCTACGAGCAGTACTTC.

The chain links TRBV7-8 to TRBJ2-3, with D perhaps matching TRBD1 or TRBD2 (6 bases each). In germline, CDR1 is SGHVS, CDR2 FQNEAQ. This CDR3 comprises 18 residues. V was trimmed by 2 bases and J by 3 bases, leaving 21 bases between them. This CDR3 reads CASSLPQRGRTPTDTQYF. The CDR3 nucleotides are TGTGCCAGCAGCTTACCCCAACGGGGGCGGACCCCGACAGATACGCAGTATTTT.

The V call is TRBV2, the J call TRBJ1-2; D is ambiguous. The CDR3 spans 12 residues. Looked up from germline, CDR1 is SNHLY and CDR2 is FYNNEI. Trimming took 3 bases from V and 4 from J, leaving 6 bases between them. The CDR3 sequence is CASSDITYGYTF. DNA for the CDR3: TGTGCCAGCAGTGACATTACCTATGGCTACACCTTC.

The rearrangement joins TRBV6-5 to TRBJ1-6; D remains unclear. V dropped 2 bases and J dropped 5 bases, with 10 bases sitting between them. The CDR3 contains 15 residues. Looked up from germline, CDR1 is MNHEY and CDR2 is SVGAGI. The CDR3 region is CASSYGWGNNSPLHF. The CDR3 coding sequence is TGTGCCAGCAGTTACGGGTGGGGTAATAATTCACCCCTCCACTTT.

Here the CDR3 reads CASSLTGNTGELFF. In DNA form, the CDR3 reads TGTGCCAGCTCACTGACAGGGAACACCGGGGAGCTGTTTTTT. The chain links TRBV18 to TRBJ2-2; TRBD1 is a possible D gene (6 bases). Germline-derived CDR1 and CDR2 are KGHSH and LQKENI. V was clipped by 4 bases and J by 1 base, with 7 bases between them. CDR3 length: 14 amino acids.

This clone was observed a few times. The CDR3 DNA reads as TGTGCCAGCAGCCCTGGGGGTGGAGGCTACACCTTC. Translated, it gives CASSPGGGGYTF. The V and J genes are TRBV11-2 and TRBJ1-2; D is possibly TRBD1 (5 bases). The CDR3 is 12 amino acids. The ends were cut back, 5 bases at V and 8 bases at J, with 12 bases in the middle. From germline, CDR1 is SGHAT and CDR2 FQNNGV.

This chain joins TRBV12-5 and TRBJ2-5; TRBD2 might be the D (5 bases). Germline-derived CDR1 and CDR2 are LGHNT and FRNRAP. The CDR3 covers 16 residues. V lost 0 bases, J lost 5 bases, and 16 bases lay in between. The CDR3 DNA follows: TGTGCTAGTGGTTTGGTAATCCGGGAAGTCTTGGAGACCCAGTACTTC. This codes for CASGLVIREVLETQYF.